These 9 T cell receptor beta chains share one sample of origin, sequenced in a study of PD-1 blockade in classical Hodgkin lymphoma. This sample's time point: cycle 4 day 1 (C4D1), after less than 7 weeks of nivolumab. Every patient experienced relapse after autologous stem cell transplantation, and brentuximab vedotin exposure varied. The assay was immunoSEQ multiplex PCR, and TCRdb's table has in-frame clones only and misses some. The sample shows 31,000 or so clones, approximately 85% of them seen only once. Here the sequenced sample was peripheral blood mononuclear cells (PBMCs), taken before the fourth cycle of nivolumab. These receptors were taken from a human donor with classical Hodgkin lymphoma.

CDR3 loop: CASSFPTGTEQFF. The CDR3 DNA reads as TGTGCCAGCAGTTTTCCTACAGGGACTGAGCAGTTCTTC. The V gene is TRBV28, the J gene TRBJ2-1; D is possibly TRBD1 (6 bases). Looked up from germline, CDR1 is MDHEN and CDR2 is SYDVKM. V was trimmed by 3 bases and J by 9 bases, leaving 12 bases between them. This CDR3 has 13 amino acids.

The chain recombines TRBV4-3 with TRBJ2-2, with D hard to call. The CDR3 covers 15 residues. Germline CDR1 reads LGHNA; CDR2 reads YSLEER. Trimming removed 3 bases from V and 0 bases from J, with 8 bases in between. The CDR3: CASSQDSANTGELFF. The CDR3, as DNA: TGCGCCAGCAGCCAGGATTCAGCGAACACCGGGGAGCTGTTTTTT.

The chain recombines TRBV7-9 with TRBJ1-1, with D unclear. The CDR3 totals 14 residues. Trimming cost V 3 bases and J 3 bases, with 11 bases left between them. Germline CDR1 and CDR2: SEHNR and FQNEAQ (reference sequence). As DNA, the CDR3 is TGTGCCAGCAGCTTCGGGGTCTTCGACACTGAAGCTTTCTTT. This sequence encodes CASSFGVFDTEAFF.

The rearrangement links TRBV27 to TRBJ2-1, with TRBD2 matching over 13 bases. Germline V gene data show CDR1 as MNHEY and CDR2 as SMNVEV (reference sequence). Trimming took 3 bases from V and 0 from J; bases not matched to a gene: 5. The CDR3 contains 18 residues. This CDR3 reads CASSLVTSGGSSYNEQFF. The CDR3 DNA reads TGTGCCAGCAGTTTGGTGACTAGCGGGGGGAGCTCCTACAATGAGCAGTTCTTC.

The chain employs TRBV2 and TRBJ2-3; 7 positions agree with TRBD1. CDR3 length: 15 residues. Germline CDR1 reads SNHLY; CDR2 reads FYNNEI. The ends lost 6 bases at V and 0 bases at J; junction bases unmatched: 6. CDR3 sequence: CASSPGTVSTDTQYF. The CDR3 DNA is TGTGCCAGCAGCCCCGGGACAGTCAGCACAGATACGCAGTATTTT.

The J gene is TRBJ2-1, the V gene TRBV9; D may be TRBD1 or TRBD2 (6 bases each). With 3 bases removed from V and 1 base from J, the gap between germline ends came to 11 bases. This CDR3 comprises 15 residues. Per the germline V gene, CDR1 is SGDLS and CDR2 is YYNGEE. In nucleotides, the CDR3 is TGTGCCAGCAGCGCGGAGGGGGGATCCTACAATGAGCAGTTCTTC. Translating it yields CASSAEGGSYNEQFF.

This clone occurred once. This chain uses TRBV5-1 with TRBJ2-2, with D unclear. The CDR3 runs 14 residues. Germline assignment: CDR1 SGHRS and CDR2 YFSETQ. Trimming removed 2 bases at V and 0 bases at J, with 5 bases between. CDR3 region: CASSLDPNTGELFF. For the CDR3, the DNA is TGCGCCAGCAGCTTAGACCCGAACACCGGGGAGCTGTTTTTT.

The chain has TRBV11-2 and TRBJ1-4, with a tentative D call TRBD1 (5 bases). The CDR3 runs 16 residues. Germline CDR1 SGHAT, CDR2 FQNNGV. V lost 5 bases and J lost 3, with 16 bases in between. The CDR3 spells CASSPGTRGPNEKLFF. DNA of the CDR3: TGTGCCAGCAGCCCCGGGACCCGGGGACCTAATGAAAAACTGTTTTTT.

This clone turned up a few times. The chain has TRBV23-1 and TRBJ2-7, with D perhaps being TRBD1 or TRBD2 (5 bases each). TRBV23-1 qualifies as an ORF whose function is uncertain. The CDR3 runs to 13 residues. Trimming removed 3 bases at V and 6 bases at J, with 12 bases between. CDR3 coding DNA: TGCGCCAGCAGTCAGGACGGGGCGGGCGAGCAGTACTTC. Amino acids: CASSQDGAGEQYF.